This TCR beta chain was recovered during a study of shared clonotypes between healthy human individuals. Whole-study results and caveats: A few donors shared about 5% of their naive CD4 clonotypes. In general, naive subsets displayed greater estimated richness than memory subsets did.

Researchers ran the assay at a deep level. Investigators spread the genomic DNA of each subset evenly over several immunoSEQ plates. Here immunoSEQ multiplex PCR was the method, and the copy in TCRdb shows in-frame clones only, minus some. The table shows 2.5 million or so clones, with approximately 90% occurring only once. Remarks on this clone: Its antigen is still unknown.

The CDR3 contains 14 residues. The V and J ends lost 5 bases and 7 bases respectively, with 15 bases between them. CDR1 PRHDT and CDR2 FYEKMQ come from the germline V gene (reference sequence). This clonotype was sampled from a man between 18 and 35 years old in good health. The chain joins TRBV13 to TRBJ2-1; D is unclear. What was sequenced was naive CD4+ T cells sorted from blood. Noted subset: CD45RA+ positively selected. CDR3 protein: CASSPHQSGNEQFF. In nucleotides, the CDR3 is TGTGCCAGCAGCCCCCATCAAAGTGGGAATGAGCAGTTCTTC.